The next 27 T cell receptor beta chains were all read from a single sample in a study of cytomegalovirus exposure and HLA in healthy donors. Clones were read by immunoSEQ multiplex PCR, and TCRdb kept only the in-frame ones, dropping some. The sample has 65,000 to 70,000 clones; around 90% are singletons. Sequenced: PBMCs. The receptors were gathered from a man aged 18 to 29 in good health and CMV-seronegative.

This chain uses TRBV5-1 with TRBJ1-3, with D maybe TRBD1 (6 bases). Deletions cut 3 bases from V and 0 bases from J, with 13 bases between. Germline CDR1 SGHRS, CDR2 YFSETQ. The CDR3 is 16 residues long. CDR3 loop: CASSWGPRGSGNTIYF. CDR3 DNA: TGCGCCAGCAGCTGGGGGCCTCGGGGCTCTGGAAACACCATATATTTT.

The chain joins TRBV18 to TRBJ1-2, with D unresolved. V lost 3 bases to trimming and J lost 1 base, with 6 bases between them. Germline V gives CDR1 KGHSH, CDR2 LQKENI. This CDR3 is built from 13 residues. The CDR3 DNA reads TGTGCCAGCTCACCGGGCAGTAACTATGGCTACACCTTC. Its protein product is CASSPGSNYGYTF.

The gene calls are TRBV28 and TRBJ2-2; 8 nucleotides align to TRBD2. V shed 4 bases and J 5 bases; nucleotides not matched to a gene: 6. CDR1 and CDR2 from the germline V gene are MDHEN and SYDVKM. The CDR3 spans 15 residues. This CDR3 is CASSSGLVGTGELFF. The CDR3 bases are TGTGCCAGCAGTTCGGGACTAGTCGGTACCGGGGAGCTGTTTTTT.

The CDR3 nucleotides read TGTGCCAGCAGCCCCAGCGGGATGGGCAATGAGCAGTTCTTC. It codes for CASSPSGMGNEQFF. J is TRBJ2-1 and V is TRBV7-2; 7 bases line up with TRBD2. V lost 5 bases to trimming and J lost 6 bases; unmatched junction nucleotides: 7. There are 14 residues in the CDR3. Germline-derived CDR1 and CDR2 are SGHTA and FQGNSA.

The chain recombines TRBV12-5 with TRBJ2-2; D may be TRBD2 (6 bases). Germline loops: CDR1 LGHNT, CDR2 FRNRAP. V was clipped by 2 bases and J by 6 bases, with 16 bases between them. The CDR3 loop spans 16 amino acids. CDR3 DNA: TGTGCTAGTGGTTTGAAGGAGGGAGGAAGGCCCGGGGAGCTGTTTTTT. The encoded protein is CASGLKEGGRPGELFF.

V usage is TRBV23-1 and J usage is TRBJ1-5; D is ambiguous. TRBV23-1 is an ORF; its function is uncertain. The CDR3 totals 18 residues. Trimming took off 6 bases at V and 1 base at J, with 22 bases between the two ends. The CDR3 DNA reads TGCGCCAGCAGCGGGGAGAGCCCCCGGGCTGGGAGCAATCAGCCCCAGCATTTT. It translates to CASSGESPRAGSNQPQHF.

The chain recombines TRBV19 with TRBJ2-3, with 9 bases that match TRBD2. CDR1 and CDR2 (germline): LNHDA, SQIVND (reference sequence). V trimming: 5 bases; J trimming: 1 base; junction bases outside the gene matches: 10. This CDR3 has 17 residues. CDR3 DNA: TGTGCCAGTAGTGGCAGGGGTCTAGCGGGGCGCACAGATACGCAGTATTTT. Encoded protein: CASSGRGLAGRTDTQYF.

As DNA, the CDR3 is TGCGCCAGCAGTCCGACCGCGGGGGGGGGAAGATGGACTGAAGCTTTCTTT. Residues: CASSPTAGGGRWTEAFF. The V call is TRBV23-1, the J call TRBJ1-1, with D possibly matching TRBD1 (5 bases). TRBV23-1 belongs to the ORF category, with a function that is uncertain. V lost 4 bases, J lost 5 bases, and 23 bases lay in between. The CDR3 runs 17 residues.

CDR3 DNA sequence: TGTGCCAGCTCACAGGGGGGCGTGGGCACCGGGGAGCTGTTTTTT. Its protein is CASSQGGVGTGELFF. The rearrangement links TRBV7-9 to TRBJ2-2, with TRBD1 matching over 8 bases. Germline CDR1 is SEHNR and CDR2 is FQNEAQ (reference sequence). The length of the CDR3 is 15 residues. The V gene end was trimmed by 8 bases and the J gene end by 4 bases; junction bases not matched to a gene: 9.

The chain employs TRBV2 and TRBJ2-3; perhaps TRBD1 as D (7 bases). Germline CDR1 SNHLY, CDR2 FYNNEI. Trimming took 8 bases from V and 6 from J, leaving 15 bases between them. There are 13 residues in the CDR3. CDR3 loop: CASFARGRDTQYF. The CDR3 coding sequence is TGTGCCAGCTTCGCCAGGGGGAGGGATACGCAGTATTTT.

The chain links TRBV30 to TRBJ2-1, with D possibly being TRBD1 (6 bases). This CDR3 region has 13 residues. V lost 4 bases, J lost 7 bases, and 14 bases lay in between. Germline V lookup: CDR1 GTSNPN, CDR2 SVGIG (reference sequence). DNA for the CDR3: TGTGCCTGGAATCCGGGACAATTGAATGAGCAGTTCTTC. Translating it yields CAWNPGQLNEQFF.

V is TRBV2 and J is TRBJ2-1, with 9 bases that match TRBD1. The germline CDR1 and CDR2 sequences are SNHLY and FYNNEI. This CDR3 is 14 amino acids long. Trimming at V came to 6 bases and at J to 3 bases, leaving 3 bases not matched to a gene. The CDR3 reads CASRDRGYYNEQFF. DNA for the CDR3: TGTGCCAGCAGGGACAGGGGTTACTACAATGAGCAGTTCTTC.

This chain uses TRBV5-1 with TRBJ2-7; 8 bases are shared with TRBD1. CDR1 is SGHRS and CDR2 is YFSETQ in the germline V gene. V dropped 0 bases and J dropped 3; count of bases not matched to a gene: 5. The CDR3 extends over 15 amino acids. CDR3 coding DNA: TGCGCCAGCAGCTTGGCTCCGGACAGGGTCTACGAGCAGTACTTC. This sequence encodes CASSLAPDRVYEQYF.

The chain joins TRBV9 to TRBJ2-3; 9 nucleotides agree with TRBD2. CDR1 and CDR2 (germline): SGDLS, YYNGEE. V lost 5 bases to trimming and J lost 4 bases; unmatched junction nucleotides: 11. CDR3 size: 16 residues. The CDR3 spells CASSLAGFAWADTQYF. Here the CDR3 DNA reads TGTGCCAGCAGTCTAGCGGGATTTGCCTGGGCAGATACGCAGTATTTT.

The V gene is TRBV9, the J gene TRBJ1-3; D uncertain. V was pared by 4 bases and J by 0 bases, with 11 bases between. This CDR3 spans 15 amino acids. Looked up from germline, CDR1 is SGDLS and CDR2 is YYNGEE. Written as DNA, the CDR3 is TGTGCCAGCAGCCCGGGTCTCTCCTCTGGAAACACCATATATTTT. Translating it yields CASSPGLSSGNTIYF. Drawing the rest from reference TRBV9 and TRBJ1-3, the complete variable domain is DSGVTQTPKHLITATGQRVTLRCSPRSGDLSVYWYQQSLDQGLQFLIQYYNGEERAKGNILERFSAQQFPDLHSELNLSSLELGDSALYFCASSPGLSSGNTIYFGEGSWLTVV.

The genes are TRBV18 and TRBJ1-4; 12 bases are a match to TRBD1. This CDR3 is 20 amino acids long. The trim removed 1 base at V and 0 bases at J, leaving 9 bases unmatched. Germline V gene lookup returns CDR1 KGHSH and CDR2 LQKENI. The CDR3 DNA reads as TGTGCCAGCTCACCACTTGGGACAGGGGGCATAGGGGCAACTAATGAAAAACTGTTTTTT. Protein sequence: CASSPLGTGGIGATNEKLFF.

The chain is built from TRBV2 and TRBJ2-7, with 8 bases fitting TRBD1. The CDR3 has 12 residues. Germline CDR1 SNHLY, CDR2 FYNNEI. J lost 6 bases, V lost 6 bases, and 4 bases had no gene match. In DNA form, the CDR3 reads TGTGCCAGCAGGGACAGGGCTTTCGAGCAGTACTTC. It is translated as CASRDRAFEQYF.

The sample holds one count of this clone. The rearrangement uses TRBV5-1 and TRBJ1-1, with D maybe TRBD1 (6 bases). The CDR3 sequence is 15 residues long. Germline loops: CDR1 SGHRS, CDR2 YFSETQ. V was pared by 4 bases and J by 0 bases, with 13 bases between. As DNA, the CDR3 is TGCGCCAGCAGCCCGAGGACAGCCCTGAACACTGAAGCTTTCTTT. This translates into CASSPRTALNTEAFF.

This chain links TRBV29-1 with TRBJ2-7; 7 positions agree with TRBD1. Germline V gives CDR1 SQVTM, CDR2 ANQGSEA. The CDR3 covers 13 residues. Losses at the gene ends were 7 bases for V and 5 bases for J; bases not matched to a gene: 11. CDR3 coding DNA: TGCAGCGGGGTCACACAGGGGTGGGACGAGCAGTACTTC. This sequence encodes CSGVTQGWDEQYF.

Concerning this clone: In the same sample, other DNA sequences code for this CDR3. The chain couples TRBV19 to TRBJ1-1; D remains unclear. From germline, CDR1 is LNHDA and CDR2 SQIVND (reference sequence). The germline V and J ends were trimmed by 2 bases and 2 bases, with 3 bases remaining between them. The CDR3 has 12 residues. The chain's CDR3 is CASSILNTEAFF. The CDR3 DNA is TGTGCCAGTAGTATATTAAACACTGAAGCTTTCTTT.

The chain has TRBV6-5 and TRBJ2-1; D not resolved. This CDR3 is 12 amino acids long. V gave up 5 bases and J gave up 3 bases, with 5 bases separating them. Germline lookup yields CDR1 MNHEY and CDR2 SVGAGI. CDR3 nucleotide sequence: TGTGCCAGCAGTGGCAGCTACAATGAGCAGTTCTTC. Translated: CASSGSYNEQFF.

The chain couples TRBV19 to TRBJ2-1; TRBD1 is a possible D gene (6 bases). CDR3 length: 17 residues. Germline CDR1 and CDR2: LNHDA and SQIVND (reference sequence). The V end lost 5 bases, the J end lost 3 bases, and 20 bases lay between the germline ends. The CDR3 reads CASSLRERQAFYNEQFF. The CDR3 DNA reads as TGTGCCAGTAGTCTAAGAGAGAGACAGGCTTTCTACAATGAGCAGTTCTTC. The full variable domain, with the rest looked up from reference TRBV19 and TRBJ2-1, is DGGITQSPKYLFRKEGQNVTLSCEQNLNHDAMYWYRQDPGQGLRLIYYSQIVNDFQKGDIAEGYSVSREKKESFPLTVTSAQKNPTAFYLCASSLRERQAFYNEQFFGPGTRLTVL.

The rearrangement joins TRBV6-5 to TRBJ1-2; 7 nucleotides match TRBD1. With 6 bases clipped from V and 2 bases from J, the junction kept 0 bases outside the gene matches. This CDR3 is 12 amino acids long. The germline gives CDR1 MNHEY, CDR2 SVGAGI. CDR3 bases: TGTGCCAGCAGGGACAGGAACTATGGCTACACCTTC. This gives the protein CASRDRNYGYTF.

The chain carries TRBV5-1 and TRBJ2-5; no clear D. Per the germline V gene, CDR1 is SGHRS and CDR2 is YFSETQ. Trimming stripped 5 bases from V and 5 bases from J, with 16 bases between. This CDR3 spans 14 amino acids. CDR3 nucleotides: TGCGCCAGCAGTGGCGGATCGCCCGGGGAGACCCAGTACTTC. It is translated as CASSGGSPGETQYF.

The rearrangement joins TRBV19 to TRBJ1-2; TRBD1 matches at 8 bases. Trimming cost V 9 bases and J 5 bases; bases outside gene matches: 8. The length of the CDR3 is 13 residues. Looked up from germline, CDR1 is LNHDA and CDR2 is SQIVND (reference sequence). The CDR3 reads CASYLGTGYGYTF. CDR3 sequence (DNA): TGTGCCAGCTACCTCGGGACAGGTTATGGCTACACCTTC.

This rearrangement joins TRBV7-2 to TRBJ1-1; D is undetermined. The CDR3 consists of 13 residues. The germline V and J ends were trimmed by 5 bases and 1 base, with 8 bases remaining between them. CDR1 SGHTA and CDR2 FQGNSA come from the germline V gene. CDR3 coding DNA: TGTGCCAGCAGCCTCATCGGGAACACTGAAGCTTTCTTT. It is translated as CASSLIGNTEAFF. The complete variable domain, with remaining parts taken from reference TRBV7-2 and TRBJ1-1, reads GAGVSQSPSNKVTEKGKDVELRCDPISGHTALYWYRQSLGQGLEFLIYFQGNSAPDKSGLPSDRFSAERTGGSVSTLTIQRTQQEDSAVYLCASSLIGNTEAFFGQGTRLTVV.

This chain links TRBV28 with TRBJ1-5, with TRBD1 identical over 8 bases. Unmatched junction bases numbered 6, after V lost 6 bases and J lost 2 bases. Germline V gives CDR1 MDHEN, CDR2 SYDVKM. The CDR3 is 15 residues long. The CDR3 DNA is TGTGCCAGCAGCCGGACAGGGTATGGCAATCAGCCCCAGCATTTT. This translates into CASSRTGYGNQPQHF.